Presented here are 14 T cell receptor beta chains from one specimen sequenced in a study of beta chain features in type 1 diabetes. Investigators reverse transcribed all isolated RNA, so they sequenced expressed TCRB transcripts. The assay was immunoSEQ multiplex PCR, and TCRdb's table has in-frame clones only and misses some. The table lists about 410,000 clones, 11% to 15% of them singletons. The specimen sequenced was naive CD4+ T cells from blood. These receptors originate from a man aged 25 to 40 in good health.

This clone has only a few counts. The J gene is TRBJ2-1, the V gene TRBV11-2; no reliable D call. CDR3 length: 15 residues. Germline V gives CDR1 SGHAT, CDR2 FQNNGV. Trimming removed 5 bases from V and 3 bases from J, with 14 bases in between. The chain's CDR3 is CASSPRTKIYNEQFF. The CDR3 DNA sequence: TGTGCCAGCAGCCCACGGACGAAGATCTACAATGAGCAGTTCTTC.

This clone was detected a few times. The chain uses TRBV6-5 and TRBJ2-3; D perhaps matches TRBD2 (7 bases). Trimming took 6 bases from V and 0 from J, leaving 13 bases between them. CDR1 is MNHEY and CDR2 is SVGAGI in the germline V gene. This CDR3 region has 15 residues. CDR3 sequence (DNA): TGTGCCAGCAGCCGGGGAGGGGGGAGCACAGATACGCAGTATTTT. Its translation is CASSRGGGSTDTQYF.

The chain employs TRBV5-1 and TRBJ2-6; the D is unclear. With 1 base removed from V and 0 bases from J, the gap between germline ends came to 11 bases. Per germline, CDR1 SGHRS and CDR2 YFSETQ. CDR3 size: 17 residues. The CDR3 reads CASSLRPGTSGANVLTF. The CDR3 DNA reads TGCGCCAGCAGCTTGAGGCCAGGTACCTCTGGGGCCAACGTCCTGACTTTC.

This clone was detected only once. The V call is TRBV9, the J call TRBJ1-1; a possible D gene is TRBD1 (5 bases). CDR3 length: 14 amino acids. With 4 bases removed from V and 3 bases from J, the gap between germline ends came to 13 bases. Germline values: CDR1 SGDLS, CDR2 YYNGEE. CDR3 residues: CASSSRGLDTEAFF. The CDR3 DNA reads TGTGCCAGCAGCTCAAGGGGTTTGGACACTGAAGCTTTCTTT.

The rearrangement uses TRBV29-1 and TRBJ1-1, with D unclear. CDR1 and CDR2 (germline): SQVTM, ANQGSEA. V was trimmed by 4 bases and J by 2 bases, leaving 8 bases between them. This CDR3 is built from 12 residues. CDR3 residues: CSVATRNTEAFF. As DNA, the CDR3 is TGCAGCGTTGCAACGAGAAACACTGAAGCTTTCTTT.

This clone appeared a few times. V gene TRBV4-3 combines with J gene TRBJ2-7, with D perhaps TRBD1 (5 bases). The V gene's germline CDR1 is LGHNA and CDR2 YSLEER. V lost 0 bases and J 3 bases, leaving 15 bases between the germline ends. CDR3 size: 16 residues. The CDR3 sequence: CASSQECFWTLYEQYF. The CDR3 bases are TGCGCCAGCAGCCAAGAATGCTTCTGGACACTCTACGAGCAGTACTTC.

This clone turned up a few times. V gene TRBV29-1 combines with J gene TRBJ1-2, with 8 bases aligning to TRBD1. CDR3 length: 15 amino acids. The ends lost 8 bases at V and 3 bases at J; junction bases unmatched: 14. Germline V CDR1 and CDR2: SQVTM, ANQGSEA. The CDR3 nucleotides are TGCAGCACAAAAATTCAGGGGGCCCGGCACTATGGCTACACCTTC. Translating gives CSTKIQGARHYGYTF.

This clone has a handful of counts. The chain employs TRBV7-8 and TRBJ1-2; D gene ambiguous. Germline V lookup: CDR1 SGHVS, CDR2 FQNEAQ. V was trimmed by 0 bases and J by 0 bases, leaving 8 bases between them. The CDR3 has 15 amino acids. The CDR3 DNA is TGTGCCAGCAGCTTAGCGGCTGGGTCTAACTATGGCTACACCTTC. It yields the protein CASSLAAGSNYGYTF.

This clone was counted only a few times. The chain uses TRBV7-3 and TRBJ2-3; 9 bases match TRBD2. The CDR3 is 17 residues long. The germline CDR1 and CDR2 sequences are SGHTA and FQGTGA. With 5 bases clipped from V and 6 bases from J, the junction kept 15 bases outside the gene matches. This CDR3 is CASSPYFVAGDWDTQYF. The CDR3 nucleotides are TGTGCCAGCAGCCCGTATTTTGTAGCGGGAGATTGGGATACGCAGTATTTT. Using reference TRBV7-3 and TRBJ2-3 for the parts outside the CDR3, the full variable domain is GAGVSQTPSNKVTEKGKYVELRCDPISGHTALYWYRQSLGQGPEFLIYFQGTGAADDSGLPNDRFFAVRPEGSVSTLKIQRTERGDSAVYLCASSPYFVAGDWDTQYFGPGTRLTVL.

The rearrangement uses TRBV30 and TRBJ1-2; possibly TRBD1 for D (6 bases). The CDR3 runs 11 residues. Trimming took off 5 bases at V and 14 bases at J, with 18 bases between the two ends. Germline values: CDR1 GTSNPN, CDR2 SVGIG (reference sequence). This CDR3 is CAWGRQAPWTF. CDR3 in DNA: TGTGCCTGGGGAAGACAGGCGCCCTGGACCTTC. Together with reference TRBV30 and TRBJ1-2, the CDR3 gives the full variable domain: SQTIHQWPATLVQPVGSPLSLECTVEGTSNPNLYWYRQAAGRGLQLLFYSVGIGQISSEVPQNLSASRPQDRQFILSSKKLLLSDSGFYLCAWGRQAPWTFGSGTRLTVV.

This clone has a handful of counts. This rearrangement joins TRBV30 to TRBJ2-1; D may be TRBD2 (6 bases). There are 14 residues in the CDR3. From germline, CDR1 is GTSNPN and CDR2 SVGIG (reference sequence). V was clipped by 1 base and J by 10 bases, with 17 bases between them. CDR3 in DNA: TGTGCCTGGAGTGCGGGAGAAGTTTCATGGGAGCAGTTCTTC. It yields the protein CAWSAGEVSWEQFF.

The CDR3 DNA reads as TGTGCCAGCAGCTTATGGGCAGCGACGCAGTATTTT. This encodes CASSLWAATQYF. The rearrangement uses TRBV7-9 and TRBJ2-3; no clear D. V was pared by 2 bases and J by 9 bases, with 9 bases between. The germline V gene encodes CDR1 SEHNR and CDR2 FQNEAQ (reference sequence). The CDR3 is 12 amino acids.

The chain combines TRBV11-2 with TRBJ2-3, with D tentatively TRBD2 (5 bases). Germline values: CDR1 SGHAT, CDR2 FQNNGV. Trimming cost V 0 bases and J 8 bases, with 9 bases left between them. The CDR3 runs 13 residues. The CDR3 sequence: CASSLDRRGTQYF. The CDR3 DNA reads TGTGCCAGCAGCTTAGACAGACGGGGTACGCAGTATTTT.

A few counts support this clone. This chain joins TRBV6-6 and TRBJ2-3; 9 bases are a match to TRBD1. This CDR3 spans 15 amino acids. Germline assignment: CDR1 MNHNY and CDR2 SVGAGI (reference sequence). Unmatched junction bases numbered 2, after V lost 2 bases and J lost 2 bases. The CDR3 is CASSYGTGITDTQYF. The CDR3, as DNA: TGTGCCAGCAGTTACGGGACAGGGATCACAGATACGCAGTATTTT.